These 17 T cell receptor beta chains originate from one sample sequenced in a study of blood T cell repertoires in COVID-19. Profiling relied on immunoSEQ multiplex PCR, and the TCRdb table lists in-frame clones only, not all of them. The sample records 350,000 to 450,000 clones, around 87% being singletons. Sequencing was carried out using PBMCs or T cells enriched from blood (not recorded which). The origin of the receptors is a man in his forties or fifties in a cohort exposed to, infected with or recovered from COVID-19 (not recorded which).

The CDR3 DNA sequence: TGTGCCAGCAGCAGGGGATACGAGCAGTACTTC. Its protein is CASSRGYEQYF. V gene TRBV25-1 combines with J gene TRBJ2-7, with D possibly being TRBD1 (6 bases). Trimming took 6 bases from V and 4 from J, leaving 7 bases between them. The CDR3 runs 11 residues. Germline V gene lookup returns CDR1 MGHDK and CDR2 SYGVNS.

The V and J genes are TRBV2 and TRBJ1-5; TRBD1 is a possible D gene (6 bases). Germline V gene sequence: CDR1 SNHLY, CDR2 FYNNEI. V gave up 6 bases and J gave up 2 bases, with 17 bases separating them. This CDR3 spans 16 amino acids. The CDR3 protein is CASRDRRNAGNQPQHF. The CDR3 DNA follows: TGTGCCAGCAGAGACAGGAGAAACGCTGGCAATCAGCCCCAGCATTTT.

The chain has TRBV18 and TRBJ1-2; TRBD1 matches at 9 bases. The CDR3 is 14 residues long. CDR1 is KGHSH and CDR2 is LQKENI in the germline V gene. V lost 8 bases, J lost 4 bases, and 8 bases stayed unmatched. CDR3 sequence reads: CASRGDRDLYGYTF. The CDR3 coding sequence is TGTGCCAGCCGAGGGGACAGGGATCTCTATGGCTACACCTTC.

The genes are TRBV9 and TRBJ1-3; D is unclear. V lost 3 bases, J lost 0 bases, and 7 bases lay in between. In germline, CDR1 is SGDLS, CDR2 YYNGEE. The length of the CDR3 is 14 residues. The DNA for the CDR3 is TGTGCCAGCAGCGAGGAGAACTCTGGAAACACCATATATTTT. Its protein product is CASSEENSGNTIYF. Looking up the rest from reference TRBV9 and TRBJ1-3 gives the full variable domain: DSGVTQTPKHLITATGQRVTLRCSPRSGDLSVYWYQQSLDQGLQFLIQYYNGEERAKGNILERFSAQQFPDLHSELNLSSLELGDSALYFCASSEENSGNTIYFGEGSWLTVV.

CDR3 bases: TGTGCCAGCAGCCAAGATCAGGGGAATCAGCCCCAGCATTTT. It translates to CASSQDQGNQPQHF. The gene calls are TRBV3-1 (or the pseudogene TRBV3-2) and TRBJ1-5, with D possibly being TRBD1 (6 bases). The CDR3 loop spans 14 amino acids. Germline V gene data show CDR1 as LGHDT and CDR2 as YNNKEL (reference sequence). With 0 bases removed from V and 4 bases from J, the gap between germline ends came to 7 bases.

This chain joins TRBV4-2 and TRBJ2-2; 9 bases match TRBD1. Germline CDR1 is LGHNA and CDR2 is YNFKEQ. V was clipped by 2 bases and J by 5 bases; unmatched bases: 9. The CDR3 contains 17 residues. The CDR3 bases are TGTGCCAGCAGCCAATCCCGGGACAGGGTTAAGACCGGGGAGCTGTTTTTT. This encodes CASSQSRDRVKTGELFF.

The chain has TRBV2 and TRBJ2-1; perhaps TRBD1 as D (5 bases). This CDR3 has 13 residues. CDR1 and CDR2 (germline): SNHLY, FYNNEI. V shed 5 bases and J shed 8 bases, with 13 bases lying between them. CDR3 DNA sequence: TGTGCCAGCAGTACCAGGACATCCTATGAGCAGTTCTTC. Translation: CASSTRTSYEQFF.

This clone appeared a single time. The rearrangement joins TRBV6-5 to TRBJ2-7; 10 nucleotides align to TRBD2. The CDR3 is 14 residues long. The germline V gene encodes CDR1 MNHEY and CDR2 SVGAGI. V lost 11 bases to trimming and J lost 0 bases; unmatched junction nucleotides: 7. The chain's CDR3 is CACRLAGSSYEQYF. The CDR3 DNA sequence: TGTGCCTGCCGACTAGCGGGCAGCTCCTACGAGCAGTACTTC.

The chain has TRBV5-4 and TRBJ2-3; TRBD2 agrees at 9 bases. The length of the CDR3 is 15 residues. V was clipped by 6 bases and J by 2 bases; unmatched bases: 7. Germline CDR1 and CDR2: SGHNT and YYREEE (reference sequence). The CDR3 here is CASTPGGRDTDTQYF. The CDR3 DNA is TGTGCCAGCACCCCTGGCGGGAGGGACACAGATACGCAGTATTTT.

This chain connects TRBV11-1 to TRBJ2-3; 7 bases are a match to TRBD1. The CDR3 extends over 15 amino acids. Germline V lookup: CDR1 SGHAT, CDR2 FQDESV (reference sequence). With 5 bases clipped from V and 6 bases from J, the junction kept 11 bases outside the gene matches. The CDR3 DNA is TGTGCCAGCAGCATGGGGACAGTGACAAGGGATACGCAGTATTTT. It codes for CASSMGTVTRDTQYF.

The rearrangement links TRBV19 to TRBJ1-6; D possibly corresponds to TRBD1 (5 bases). Per germline, CDR1 LNHDA and CDR2 SQIVND (reference sequence). Trimming left V 3 bases short and J 4 bases short, with 7 bases between. The CDR3 spans 14 residues. The CDR3 protein is CASSIRQYNSPLHF. DNA for the CDR3: TGTGCCAGTAGTATTCGACAGTATAATTCACCCCTCCACTTT.

This clone was counted between two and nine times. The chain recombines TRBV20-1 with TRBJ2-6, with 7 bases matching TRBD2. The CDR3 spans 14 residues. V was pared by 3 bases and J by 4 bases, with 3 bases of the junction left unmatched. Germline V CDR1 and CDR2: DFQATT, SNEGSKA (reference sequence). CDR3 in amino acids: CSASREGGANVLTF. The CDR3 nucleotides read TGCAGTGCTAGTAGGGAGGGCGGGGCCAACGTCCTGACTTTC.

The chain joins TRBV5-6 to TRBJ1-4; D gene ambiguous. Deletions cut 1 base from V and 6 bases from J, with 16 bases between. The CDR3 has 16 amino acids. Germline CDR1 and CDR2: SGHDT and YYEEEE. The CDR3 sequence is CASSLRRKDRHEKLFF. The CDR3 DNA is TGTGCCAGCAGCTTGCGCAGGAAGGATCGGCATGAAAAACTGTTTTTT.

The chain recombines TRBV30 with TRBJ1-4; TRBD1 matches at 7 bases. The V and J ends lost 3 bases and 5 bases, in that order; junction bases with no gene match: 9. Germline V gene lookup returns CDR1 GTSNPN and CDR2 SVGIG (reference sequence). The CDR3 contains 15 residues. CDR3 coding DNA: TGTGCCTGGAGCCCGGGACAGACTCTCAATGAAAAACTGTTTTTT. Protein: CAWSPGQTLNEKLFF. Looking up the rest from reference TRBV30 and TRBJ1-4 gives the full variable domain: SQTIHQWPATLVQPVGSPLSLECTVEGTSNPNLYWYRQAAGRGLQLLFYSVGIGQISSEVPQNLSASRPQDRQFILSSKKLLLSDSGFYLCAWSPGQTLNEKLFFGSGTQLSVL.

This rearrangement joins TRBV11-2 to TRBJ2-7; perhaps TRBD1 as D (5 bases). There are 12 residues in the CDR3. Germline V gives CDR1 SGHAT, CDR2 FQNNGV. Trimming took 10 bases from V and 0 from J, leaving 10 bases between them. This CDR3 reads CATGQLSYEQYF. In DNA form, the CDR3 reads TGTGCCACAGGGCAGCTCTCCTACGAGCAGTACTTC. The entire variable domain, with the rest obtained from reference TRBV11-2 and TRBJ2-7, is as follows: EAGVAQSPRYKIIEKRQSVAFWCNPISGHATLYWYQQILGQGPKLLIQFQNNGVVDDSQLPKDRFSAERLKGVDSTLKIQPAKLEDSAVYLCATGQLSYEQYFGPGTRLTVT.

The chain carries TRBV9 and TRBJ1-1, with D perhaps matching TRBD1 (5 bases). This CDR3 contains 15 residues. CDR1 is SGDLS and CDR2 is YYNGEE in the germline V gene. V was shortened by 3 bases and J by 4 bases, with 16 bases between the two germline ends. DNA for the CDR3: TGTGCCAGCAGCGATCAGACAGCTTCAGGCACTGAAGCTTTCTTT. Residues: CASSDQTASGTEAFF.

This sequence joins TRBV4-2 and TRBJ2-1; 7 positions match TRBD2. This CDR3 contains 17 residues. Germline V lookup: CDR1 LGHNA, CDR2 YNFKEQ. V was clipped by 0 bases and J by 4 bases; unmatched bases: 9. CDR3 coding DNA: TGTGCCAGCAGCCAAGACGGGGCCGGCGGGAGTTACAATGAGCAGTTCTTC. This sequence encodes CASSQDGAGGSYNEQFF.